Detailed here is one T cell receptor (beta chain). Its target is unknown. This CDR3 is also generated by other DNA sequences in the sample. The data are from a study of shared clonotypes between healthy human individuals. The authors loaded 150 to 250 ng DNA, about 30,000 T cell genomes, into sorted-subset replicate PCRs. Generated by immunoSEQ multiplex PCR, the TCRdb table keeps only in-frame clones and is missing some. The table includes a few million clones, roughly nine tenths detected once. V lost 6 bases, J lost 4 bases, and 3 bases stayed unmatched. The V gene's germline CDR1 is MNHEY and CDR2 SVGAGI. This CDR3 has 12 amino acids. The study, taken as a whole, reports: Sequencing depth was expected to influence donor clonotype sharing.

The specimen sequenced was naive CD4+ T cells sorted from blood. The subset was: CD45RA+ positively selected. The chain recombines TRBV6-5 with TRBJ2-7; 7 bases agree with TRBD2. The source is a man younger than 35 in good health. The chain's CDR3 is CASSRGVYEQYF. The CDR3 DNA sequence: TGTGCCAGCAGCCGGGGGGTATACGAGCAGTACTTC.